This T cell receptor (beta chain) was sequenced for a study of molecular identifiers for immune sequencing clone quantification. Study findings and constraints: It was shown that clones above 20 RNA copies held over 99% of effector molecules, but under 1% in naive cells.

V was cut by 3 bases and J by 0 bases, with 24 bases left in between. The CDR3 loop spans 19 amino acids. Germline V CDR1 and CDR2: DFQATT, SNEGSKA (reference sequence). Construction of naive CD8 libraries employed about 19,000 to 1,000,000 sorted cells together with 10%, 30% or 50% RNA. Naive CD8 T cells were sorted, and the gate applied was CD8+CD4-CCR7+CD45RA+. Each CDR3 protein gets one entry after TCRdb re-called the PCR reads with MiXCR. The data hold tens of thousands of distinct CDR3 sequences, with roughly 25% observed a single time. Only a few counts were recorded for this clonotype. What it binds is not known.

Sample: naive CD8+ T cells from blood, with Jurkat cell RNA spiked in. The subset was: FACS-sorted CD8+CD4-CCR7+CD45RA+ naive T cells. This clonotype was obtained from a human donor in good health. Some libraries in this study had Jurkat cell RNA spiked in. The chain couples TRBV20-1 to TRBJ1-5; D is possibly TRBD1 (5 bases). CDR3 amino acids: CSARDPGAHGHYSNQPQHF. The CDR3 DNA sequence: TGCAGTGCTAGGGACCCCGGGGCGCACGGGCATTATAGCAATCAGCCCCAGCATTTT.